This T cell receptor beta chain appears in the sequencing data of a study of blood T cell repertoires in COVID-19. Across the whole study: Both acute and convalescent COVID-19 samples were obtained from the United States, Italy and Spain. The analysed material was cDNA or gDNA that came from T cells, B-cell-depleted T cells, or PBMCs.

Germline CDR1 LGHDT, CDR2 YNNKEL (reference sequence). The CDR3 is made up of 16 amino acids. With 2 bases clipped from V and 4 bases from J, the junction kept 6 bases outside the gene matches. Authors' methods: The authors estimated nucleated cell counts from reference gene primer amplification. Sequencing was performed with immunoSEQ multiplex PCR; in TCRdb, only in-frame clones are kept and a portion is missing. The V and J calls and clone size are taken from that table; D and trimming were inferred from the DNA. The sample contains 90,000 or so clones, 70% to 90% of which appear only once. This sequence originates from a man aged 55 to 69 with acute or convalescent COVID-19. The chain uses TRBV3-1 (or the pseudogene TRBV3-2) and TRBJ2-5; the match to TRBD2 covers 11 bases. Sample: peripheral blood. The CDR3 region is CASSQTLAGARETQYF. As DNA, the CDR3 is TGTGCCAGCAGCCAAACACTAGCGGGGGCCCGAGAGACCCAGTACTTC.